One sample yielded the 19 T cell receptor beta chains listed below, sequenced in a study of cytomegalovirus exposure and HLA in healthy donors (dated by TCRdb to 2017 to 2019). Libraries were made using the immunoSEQ multiplex PCR assay. The multiplex PCR relied on a mix of 60 forward primers for TCR Vbeta segments and 13 reverse primers for TCR Jbeta segments. TCRdb holds this immuneACCESS table with in-frame rearrangements only. Some clones are missing; in checked studies, unresolved V genes explain under half, and the rest has no known cause. Recorded for this sample are 210,000 or so clones; about 74% of them occurred a single time. The ten largest account for around 15% of the sample. The sample comprised PBMCs. These receptors all stem from a man aged 40-50 years in good health and CMV-seronegative.

This chain uses TRBV30 with TRBJ1-2, with D possibly matching TRBD1 (5 bases). The CDR3 spans 13 residues. Germline V gene data show CDR1 as GTSNPN and CDR2 as SVGIG (reference sequence). Trimming removed 2 bases at V and 6 bases at J, with 13 bases between. As DNA, the CDR3 is TGTGCCTGGAGTTTGGGGGGGAACCATGGCTACACCTTC. Protein sequence: CAWSLGGNHGYTF. Based on the CDR3 plus reference TRBV30 and TRBJ1-2, the full variable domain is SQTIHQWPATLVQPVGSPLSLECTVEGTSNPNLYWYRQAAGRGLQLLFYSVGIGQISSEVPQNLSASRPQDRQFILSSKKLLLSDSGFYLCAWSLGGNHGYTFGSGTRLTVV.

The V and J genes are TRBV13 and TRBJ2-3; 11 bases line up with TRBD2. The germline V gene has CDR1 PRHDT and CDR2 FYEKMQ (reference sequence). This CDR3 is 16 amino acids long. J gave up 1 base and V 2 bases, and 2 bases lay outside the gene matches. CDR3 in DNA: TGTGCCAGCAGCTTAACTAGCGGGGGACGCACAGATACGCAGTATTTT. Translated, it gives CASSLTSGGRTDTQYF.

V usage is TRBV28 and J usage is TRBJ2-7; possible D gene TRBD1, 6 bases. V was shortened by 6 bases and J by 2 bases, with 8 bases between the two germline ends. The CDR3 is 12 amino acids. Germline CDR1 and CDR2: MDHEN and SYDVKM. The CDR3 loop is CASRDRPYEQYF. For the CDR3, the DNA is TGTGCCAGCAGAGACAGGCCCTACGAGCAGTACTTC. Looking up the rest from reference TRBV28 and TRBJ2-7 gives the full variable domain: DVKVTQSSRYLVKRTGEKVFLECVQDMDHENMFWYRQDPGLGLRLIYFSYDVKMKEKGDIPEGYSVSREKKERFSLILESASTNQTSMYLCASRDRPYEQYFGPGTRLTVT.

This chain uses TRBV7-9 with TRBJ2-7, with D possibly being TRBD2 (5 bases). CDR1 and CDR2 from the germline V gene are SEHNR and FQNEAQ (reference sequence). V gave up 5 bases and J gave up 4 bases, with 15 bases separating them. The CDR3 extends over 14 amino acids. The CDR3 is CASSPGMPEYEQYF. Here the CDR3 DNA reads TGTGCCAGCAGCCCGGGGATGCCAGAATACGAGCAGTACTTC.

This clone is a singleton in its sample. The V and J genes are TRBV18 and TRBJ1-2, with 8 bases matching TRBD1. J gave up 6 bases and V 10 bases, and 10 bases lay outside the gene matches. This CDR3 has 13 amino acids. Germline CDR1 KGHSH, CDR2 LQKENI. DNA of the CDR3: TGTGCCACTTTCGGACAGGGCAGGGATGGCTACACCTTC. Its translation: CATFGQGRDGYTF.

The rearrangement links TRBV14 to TRBJ2-1; D gene unclear. The CDR3 totals 15 residues. V shed 4 bases and J shed 8 bases, with 18 bases lying between them. Germline CDR1 SGHDN, CDR2 FVKESK. CDR3 loop: CASSLIGPLPDEQFF. CDR3 bases: TGTGCCAGCAGCCTAATTGGGCCCCTACCCGATGAGCAGTTCTTC.

The chain couples TRBV11-2 to TRBJ1-2; TRBD1 agrees at 9 bases. The CDR3 contains 16 residues. The junction had 15 bases not matched to a gene; V was cut back by 5 bases and J by 8 bases. Germline CDR1 is SGHAT and CDR2 is FQNNGV. The CDR3 bases are TGTGCCAGCAGCGAAAGACCGGGACAGGGCTTTGAAGGCTACACCTTC. Protein: CASSERPGQGFEGYTF.

This clone occurred a few times. The chain uses TRBV4-1 and TRBJ1-1; 8 bases align to TRBD1. The junction had 9 bases not matched to a gene; V was cut back by 5 bases and J by 4 bases. Germline V CDR1 and CDR2: MGHRA, YSYEKL. The CDR3 sequence is 15 residues long. CDR3 in DNA: TGCGCCAGCAGCTTCCGGACAGGGAGTTCCACTGAAGCTTTCTTT. Amino acids: CASSFRTGSSTEAFF.

The genes are TRBV28 and TRBJ2-7; perhaps TRBD2 as D (7 bases). The length of the CDR3 is 15 residues. The V end lost 4 bases, the J end lost 5 bases, and 18 bases lay between the germline ends. Germline CDR1 MDHEN, CDR2 SYDVKM. In DNA, the CDR3 is TGTGCCAGCAGTTCCCCGGGACGGGGGGCCCACGAGCAGTACTTC. Amino acid sequence: CASSSPGRGAHEQYF.

This chain connects TRBV2 to TRBJ2-1; D not resolved. With 7 bases removed from V and 5 bases from J, the gap between germline ends came to 12 bases. CDR1 and CDR2 (germline): SNHLY, FYNNEI. This CDR3 has 13 residues. The DNA of the CDR3 is TGTGCCAGCATTAAAGGCCAGGACAATGAGCAGTTCTTC. Translating gives CASIKGQDNEQFF. The full variable domain, with the rest looked up from reference TRBV2 and TRBJ2-1, is EPEVTQTPSHQVTQMGQEVILRCVPISNHLYFYWYRQILGQKVEFLVSFYNNEISEKSEIFDDQFSVERPDGSNFTLKIRSTKLEDSAMYFCASIKGQDNEQFFGPGTRLTVL.

The V and J genes are TRBV7-7 and TRBJ1-5, with D perhaps TRBD1 (5 bases). Trimming shortened V by 5 bases and J by 1 base, and 24 bases separated the two germline ends. CDR3 length: 19 residues. Germline CDR1 is SSHAT and CDR2 is FNYEAQ (reference sequence). The CDR3: CASSPWPKCGDSSNQPQHF. In DNA, the CDR3 is TGTGCCAGCAGCCCCTGGCCGAAATGCGGCGACAGCAGCAATCAGCCCCAGCATTTT.

The chain employs TRBV4-2 and TRBJ1-1; no reliable D call. Germline assignment: CDR1 LGHNA and CDR2 YNFKEQ. Trimming left V 7 bases short and J 1 base short, with 7 bases between. This CDR3 has 12 amino acids. The chain's CDR3 is CASTGRNTEAFF. In DNA, the CDR3 is TGTGCCAGCACGGGTAGGAACACTGAAGCTTTCTTT.

The V gene is TRBV19, the J gene TRBJ1-5; a possible D gene is TRBD1 (5 bases). Looked up from germline, CDR1 is LNHDA and CDR2 is SQIVND (reference sequence). The CDR3 consists of 17 residues. The V gene lost 4 bases and the J gene lost 5 bases, with 21 bases spanning the gap. For the CDR3, the DNA is TGTGCCAGTAGTACACGATCGGGGGGTTCTTTCTATCAGCCCCAGCATTTT. As protein: CASSTRSGGSFYQPQHF.

The chain recombines TRBV7-9 with TRBJ1-6; 8 nucleotides align to TRBD1. After removal of 1 base from V and 10 bases from J, the junction contained 3 bases not matched to a gene. This CDR3 comprises 14 residues. The germline CDR1 and CDR2 sequences are SEHNR and FQNEAQ (reference sequence). The CDR3 sequence is CASSLEQGGSPLHF. Here the CDR3 DNA reads TGTGCCAGCAGCTTAGAACAGGGGGGCTCACCCCTCCACTTT.

Comment on this clone: Other DNA sequences from this sample encode an identical CDR3 as well. The chain carries TRBV16 and TRBJ1-5, with no clear D. The length of the CDR3 is 14 residues. Germline V CDR1 and CDR2: KGHSY, FQNENV. Trimming left V 2 bases short and J 7 bases short, with 12 bases between. In DNA, the CDR3 is TGTGCCAGCAGCCAAGGCCGGGGTGGACAGCCCCAGCATTTT. It yields the protein CASSQGRGGQPQHF.

The chain is built from TRBV9 and TRBJ1-3; 7 positions match TRBD1. CDR1 and CDR2 (germline): SGDLS, YYNGEE. J lost 2 bases, V lost 4 bases, and 3 bases had no gene match. The CDR3 has 14 residues. Here the CDR3 reads CASSSDRAGNTIYF. The DNA of the CDR3 is TGTGCCAGCAGCTCCGACAGGGCTGGAAACACCATATATTTT.

This rearrangement joins TRBV28 to TRBJ2-7; no firm D call. Trimming took 3 bases from V and 3 from J, leaving 3 bases between them. CDR1 MDHEN and CDR2 SYDVKM come from the germline V gene. This CDR3 spans 11 amino acids. CDR3 protein: CASSLYYEQYF. CDR3 DNA sequence: TGTGCCAGCAGTTTGTACTACGAGCAGTACTTC.

CDR3 residues: CASSDRGQETQYF. Here the CDR3 DNA reads TGTGCCAGCAGCGACCGGGGCCAAGAGACCCAGTACTTC. The rearrangement uses TRBV5-6 and TRBJ2-5, with D perhaps TRBD2 (5 bases). Germline assignment: CDR1 SGHDT and CDR2 YYEEEE. The V end lost 4 bases, the J end lost 1 base, and 8 bases lay between the germline ends. The CDR3 loop spans 13 amino acids.

This clone came up once. The chain employs TRBV27 and TRBJ1-1; perhaps TRBD1 as D (6 bases). CDR1 and CDR2 from the germline V gene are MNHEY and SMNVEV (reference sequence). The CDR3 totals 15 residues. V was shortened by 4 bases and J by 6 bases, with 18 bases between the two germline ends. The CDR3 DNA follows: TGTGCCAGCAGTTCCACGACAGGAACGGGCGCTGAAGCTTTCTTT. Translated: CASSSTTGTGAEAFF.